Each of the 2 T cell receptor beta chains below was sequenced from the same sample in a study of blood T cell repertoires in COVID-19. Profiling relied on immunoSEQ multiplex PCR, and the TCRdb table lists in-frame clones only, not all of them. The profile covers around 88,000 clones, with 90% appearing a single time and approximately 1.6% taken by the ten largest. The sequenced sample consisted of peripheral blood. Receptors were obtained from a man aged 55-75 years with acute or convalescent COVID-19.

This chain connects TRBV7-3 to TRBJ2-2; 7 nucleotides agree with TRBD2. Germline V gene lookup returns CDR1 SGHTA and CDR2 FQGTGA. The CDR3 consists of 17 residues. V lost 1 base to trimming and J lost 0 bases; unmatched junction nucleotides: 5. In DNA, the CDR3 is TGTGCCAGCAGCTTAAATTCCCGGGGGGCGAACACCGGGGAGCTGTTTTTT. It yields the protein CASSLNSRGANTGELFF.

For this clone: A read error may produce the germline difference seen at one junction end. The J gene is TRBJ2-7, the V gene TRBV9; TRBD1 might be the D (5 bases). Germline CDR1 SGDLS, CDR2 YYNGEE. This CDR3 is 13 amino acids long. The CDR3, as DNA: TGTGCCAGCAGCGTAGACAGGCCCTTAGATTGGGACTTC. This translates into CASSVDRPLDWDF.